These T cell receptor beta chains were read from a single sample in a study of PD-1 blockade in mismatch repair-deficient tumors. Only in-frame clones appear in the TCRdb table, and some are missing; sequencing was by immunoSEQ multiplex PCR. The sample carries 100,000 or so clones, 82% recorded once. The sequencing used peripheral blood, collected less than 37 weeks after starting pembrolizumab. The origin of the receptors is an adult with mismatch repair-deficient cancer. The CDR3 runs from the conserved cysteine through the conserved F or W. The order of the fields is clone size, J gene, D gene, V gene, CDR3 DNA, CDR3 protein. A D gene is named only where the DNA matches it firmly. The size field is filled for only some rows; it gives once, few, many or a size class.

>.|TRBJ1-2|TRBD1|TRBV2
TGTGCCAGCAGTGAAGCGTCTTCCTTCCAGGGGGCGCAAGGCTACACCTTC
CASSEASSFQGAQGYTF
>.|TRBJ2-1|TRBD2|TRBV7-8
TGTGCCAGCAGCTTAGGGAGTGGCGGGAGGGCCCCGGGCAATGAGCAGTTCTTC
CASSLGSGGRAPGNEQFF
>once|TRBJ1-2|.|TRBV19
TGTGCCAGTAGTATGGAGCGGCGAGCCTACTATGGCTACACCTTC
CASSMERRAYYGYTF
>.|TRBJ2-7|.|TRBV19
TGTGCCAGTAGGAGTTCAGCGGGACACAACGAGCAGTACTTC
CASRSSAGHNEQYF
>.|TRBJ2-3|.|TRBV11-2
TGTGCCAGCAGCTTAGATGGAACAGATACGCAGTATTTT
CASSLDGTDTQYF
>few|TRBJ1-2|.|TRBV6-6
TGTGCCAGCAGTTACCCGGCTAACTATGGCTACACCTTC
CASSYPANYGYTF
>few|TRBJ2-7|.|TRBV7-9
TGTGCCAGCAGCCAGGACGGCTACGAGCAGTACTTC
CASSQDGYEQYF
>.|TRBJ2-7|.|TRBV4-1
TGCGCCAGCAGCCAAGATACATTCCCCTATTGGGAGCAGTACTTC
CASSQDTFPYWEQYF
>.|TRBJ1-1|TRBD1|TRBV19
TGTGCCAGTAGCTACAGGGGAATCACTGAAGCTTTCTTT
CASSYRGITEAFF
>.|TRBJ1-1|.|TRBV29-1
TGCAGCGTTGTAGGGGCGCAGAACACTGAAGCTTTCTTT
CSVVGAQNTEAFF
>.|TRBJ1-5|TRBD1|TRBV9
TGTGCCAGCAGCGCCGGGACAGGGTTACGGGAGCCCCAGCATTTT
CASSAGTGLREPQHF